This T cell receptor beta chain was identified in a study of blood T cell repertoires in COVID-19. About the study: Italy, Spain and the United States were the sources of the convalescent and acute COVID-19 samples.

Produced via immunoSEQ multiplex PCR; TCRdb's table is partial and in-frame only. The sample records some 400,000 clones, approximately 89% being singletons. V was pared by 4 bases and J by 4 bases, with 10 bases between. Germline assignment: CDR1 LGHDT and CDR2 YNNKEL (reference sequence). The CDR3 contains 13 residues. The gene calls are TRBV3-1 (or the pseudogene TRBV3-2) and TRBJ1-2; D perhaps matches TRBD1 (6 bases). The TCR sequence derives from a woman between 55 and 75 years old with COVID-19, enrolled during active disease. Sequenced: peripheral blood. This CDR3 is CASSPLTGYGYTF. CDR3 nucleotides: TGTGCCAGCAGCCCACTGACAGGCTATGGCTACACCTTC.